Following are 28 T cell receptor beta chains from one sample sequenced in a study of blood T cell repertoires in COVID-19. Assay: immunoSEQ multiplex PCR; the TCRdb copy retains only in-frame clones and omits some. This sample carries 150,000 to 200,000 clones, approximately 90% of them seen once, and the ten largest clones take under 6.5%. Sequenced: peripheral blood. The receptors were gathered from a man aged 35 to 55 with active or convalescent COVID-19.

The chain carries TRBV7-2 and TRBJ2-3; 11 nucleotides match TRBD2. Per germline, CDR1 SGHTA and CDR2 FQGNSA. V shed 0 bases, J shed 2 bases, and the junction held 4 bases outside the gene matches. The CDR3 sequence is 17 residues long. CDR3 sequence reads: CASSLASSGGPTDTQYF. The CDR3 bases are TGTGCCAGCAGCTTAGCCTCTAGCGGGGGGCCCACAGATACGCAGTATTTT.

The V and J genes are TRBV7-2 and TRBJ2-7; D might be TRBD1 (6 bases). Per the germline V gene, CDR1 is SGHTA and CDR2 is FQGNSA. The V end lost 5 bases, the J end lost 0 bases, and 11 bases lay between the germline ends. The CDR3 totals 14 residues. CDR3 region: CASSHTQGSYEQYF. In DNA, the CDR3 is TGTGCCAGCAGCCACACACAGGGCTCCTACGAGCAGTACTTC. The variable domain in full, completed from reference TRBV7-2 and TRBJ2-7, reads GAGVSQSPSNKVTEKGKDVELRCDPISGHTALYWYRQSLGQGLEFLIYFQGNSAPDKSGLPSDRFSAERTGGSVSTLTIQRTQQEDSAVYLCASSHTQGSYEQYFGPGTRLTVT.

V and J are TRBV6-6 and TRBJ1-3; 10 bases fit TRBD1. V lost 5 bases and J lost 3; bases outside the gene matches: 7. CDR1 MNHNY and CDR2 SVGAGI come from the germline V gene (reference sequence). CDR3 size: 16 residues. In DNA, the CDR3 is TGTGCCAGCAGTAAGGGGACAGGGGTCGATGGAAACACCATATATTTT. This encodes CASSKGTGVDGNTIYF.

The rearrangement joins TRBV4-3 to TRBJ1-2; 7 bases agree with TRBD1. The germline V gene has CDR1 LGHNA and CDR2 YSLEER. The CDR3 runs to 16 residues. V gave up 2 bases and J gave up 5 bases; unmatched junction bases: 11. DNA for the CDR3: TGCGCCAGCAGCCAAAGTATCAGGGGGGAGAGGTATGGCTACACCTTC. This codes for CASSQSIRGERYGYTF.

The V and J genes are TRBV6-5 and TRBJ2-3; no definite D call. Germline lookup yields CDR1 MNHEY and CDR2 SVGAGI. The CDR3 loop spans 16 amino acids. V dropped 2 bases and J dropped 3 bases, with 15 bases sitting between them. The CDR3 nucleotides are TGTGCCAGCAGTTACCAGGAATGGGTAGTGACAGATACGCAGTATTTT. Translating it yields CASSYQEWVVTDTQYF.

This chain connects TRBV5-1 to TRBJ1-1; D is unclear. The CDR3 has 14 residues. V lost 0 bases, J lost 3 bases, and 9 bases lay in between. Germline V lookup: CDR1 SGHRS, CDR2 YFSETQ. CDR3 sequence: CASSLGGSYTEAFF. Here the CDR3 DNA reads TGCGCCAGCAGCTTGGGTGGCAGTTACACTGAAGCTTTCTTT.

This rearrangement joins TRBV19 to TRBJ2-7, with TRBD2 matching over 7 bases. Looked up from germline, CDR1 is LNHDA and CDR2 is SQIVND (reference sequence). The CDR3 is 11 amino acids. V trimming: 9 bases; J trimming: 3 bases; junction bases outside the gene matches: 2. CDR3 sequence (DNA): TGTGCCAGCCGCGGGGGCTACGAGCAGTACTTC. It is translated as CASRGGYEQYF.

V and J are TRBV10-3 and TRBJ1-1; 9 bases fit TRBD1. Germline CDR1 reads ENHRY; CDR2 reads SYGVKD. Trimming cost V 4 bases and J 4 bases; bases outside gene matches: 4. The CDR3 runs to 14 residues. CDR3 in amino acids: CAISGQGVITEAFF. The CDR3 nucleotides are TGTGCCATCAGTGGACAGGGGGTAATCACTGAAGCTTTCTTT.

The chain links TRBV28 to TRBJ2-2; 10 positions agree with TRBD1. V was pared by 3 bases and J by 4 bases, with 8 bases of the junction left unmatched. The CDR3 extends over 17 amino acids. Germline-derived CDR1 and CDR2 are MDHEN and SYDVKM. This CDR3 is CASSFGTGVRGTGELFF. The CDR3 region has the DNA TGTGCCAGCAGTTTTGGGACAGGGGTTAGGGGCACCGGGGAGCTGTTTTTT.

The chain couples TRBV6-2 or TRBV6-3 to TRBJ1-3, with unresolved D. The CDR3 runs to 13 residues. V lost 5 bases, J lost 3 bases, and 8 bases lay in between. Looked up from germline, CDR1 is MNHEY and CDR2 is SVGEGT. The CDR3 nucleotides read TGTGCCAGCAGTAGAGGATTTGGAAACACCATATATTTT. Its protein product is CASSRGFGNTIYF.

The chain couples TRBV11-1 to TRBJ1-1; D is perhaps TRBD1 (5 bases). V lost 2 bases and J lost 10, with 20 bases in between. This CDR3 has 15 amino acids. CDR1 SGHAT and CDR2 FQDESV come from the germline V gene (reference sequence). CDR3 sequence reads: CASSLKGVLRVGAFF. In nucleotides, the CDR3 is TGTGCCAGCAGCTTAAAAGGGGTCCTGAGAGTCGGAGCTTTCTTT. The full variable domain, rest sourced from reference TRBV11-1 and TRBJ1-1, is EAEVAQSPRYKITEKSQAVAFWCDPISGHATLYWYRQILGQGPELLVQFQDESVVDDSQLPKDRFSAERLKGVDSTLKIQPAELGDSAMYLCASSLKGVLRVGAFFGQGTRLTVV.

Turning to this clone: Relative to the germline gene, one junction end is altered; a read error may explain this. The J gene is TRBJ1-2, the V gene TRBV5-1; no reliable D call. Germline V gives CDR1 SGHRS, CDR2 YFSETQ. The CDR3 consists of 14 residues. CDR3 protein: CASRPGRENSGYTF. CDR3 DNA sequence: TGCGCCAGCAGACCCGGACGGGAGAACTCTGGCTACACCTTC. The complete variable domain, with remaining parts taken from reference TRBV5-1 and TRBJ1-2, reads KAGVTQTPRYLIKTRGQQVTLSCSPISGHRSVSWYQQTPGQGLQFLFEYFSETQRNKGNFPGRFSGRQFSNSRSEMNVSTLELGDSALYLCASRPGRENSGYTFGSGTRLTVV.

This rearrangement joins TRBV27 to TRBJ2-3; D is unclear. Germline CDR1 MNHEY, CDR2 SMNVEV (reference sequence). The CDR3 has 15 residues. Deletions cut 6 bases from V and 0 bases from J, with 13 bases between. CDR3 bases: TGTGCCAGCAGCTCACAGAGATCTAGCACAGATACGCAGTATTTT. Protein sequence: CASSSQRSSTDTQYF.

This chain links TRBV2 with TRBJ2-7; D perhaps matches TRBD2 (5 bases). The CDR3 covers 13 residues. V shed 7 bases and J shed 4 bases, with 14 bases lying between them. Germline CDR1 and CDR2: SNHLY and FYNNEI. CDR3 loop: CASNDGMFYEQYF. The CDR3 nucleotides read TGTGCCAGCAACGACGGGATGTTTTACGAGCAGTACTTC. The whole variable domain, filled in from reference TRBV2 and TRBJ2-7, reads EPEVTQTPSHQVTQMGQEVILRCVPISNHLYFYWYRQILGQKVEFLVSFYNNEISEKSEIFDDQFSVERPDGSNFTLKIRSTKLEDSAMYFCASNDGMFYEQYFGPGTRLTVT.

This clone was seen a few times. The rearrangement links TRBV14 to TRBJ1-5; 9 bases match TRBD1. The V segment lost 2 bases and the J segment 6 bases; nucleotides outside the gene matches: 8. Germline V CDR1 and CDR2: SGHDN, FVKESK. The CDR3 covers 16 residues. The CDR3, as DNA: TGTGCCAGCAGCCAACTTCCATTACAGGGGGCTCAGCCCCAGCATTTT. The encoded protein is CASSQLPLQGAQPQHF.

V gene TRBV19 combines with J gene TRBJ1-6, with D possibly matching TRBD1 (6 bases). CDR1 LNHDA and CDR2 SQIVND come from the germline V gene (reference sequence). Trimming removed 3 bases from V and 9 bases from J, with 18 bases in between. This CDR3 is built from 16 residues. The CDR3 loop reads CASSIDWDNPFSPLHF. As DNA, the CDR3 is TGTGCCAGTAGTATTGACTGGGACAATCCCTTTTCACCCCTCCACTTT.

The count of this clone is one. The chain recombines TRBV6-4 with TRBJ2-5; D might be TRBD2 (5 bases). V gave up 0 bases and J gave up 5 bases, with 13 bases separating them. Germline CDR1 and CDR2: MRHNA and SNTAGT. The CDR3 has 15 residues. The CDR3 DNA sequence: TGTGCCAGCAGTGACTCCACCGGATCGGGGGAGACCCAGTACTTC. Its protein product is CASSDSTGSGETQYF.

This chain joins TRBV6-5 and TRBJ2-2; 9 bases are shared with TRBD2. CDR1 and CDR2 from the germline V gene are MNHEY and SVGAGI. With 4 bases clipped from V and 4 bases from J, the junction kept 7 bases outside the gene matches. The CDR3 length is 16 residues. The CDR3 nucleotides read TGTGCCAGCAGTTTAGCGGGGGTCCCGGGCACCGGGGAGCTGTTTTTT. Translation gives CASSLAGVPGTGELFF.

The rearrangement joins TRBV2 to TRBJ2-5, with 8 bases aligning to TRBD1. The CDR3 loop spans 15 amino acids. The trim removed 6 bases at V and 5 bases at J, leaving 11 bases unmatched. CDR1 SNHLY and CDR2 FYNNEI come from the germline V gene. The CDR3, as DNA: TGTGCCAGCAGGGGAATGGGCAGGGGGCTGGAGACCCAGTACTTC. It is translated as CASRGMGRGLETQYF.

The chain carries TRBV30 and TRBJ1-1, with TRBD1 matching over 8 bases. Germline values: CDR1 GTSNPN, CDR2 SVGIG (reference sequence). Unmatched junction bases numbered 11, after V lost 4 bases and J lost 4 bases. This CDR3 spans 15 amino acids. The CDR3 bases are TGTGCCTGGACCTCGGCGCAGGGGGCAAGCACTGAAGCTTTCTTT. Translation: CAWTSAQGASTEAFF.

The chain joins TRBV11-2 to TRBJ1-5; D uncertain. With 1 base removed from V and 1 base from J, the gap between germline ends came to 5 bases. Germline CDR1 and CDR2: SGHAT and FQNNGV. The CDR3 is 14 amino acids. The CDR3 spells CASSLGRSNQPQHF. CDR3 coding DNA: TGTGCCAGCAGCTTAGGGCGGAGCAATCAGCCCCAGCATTTT.

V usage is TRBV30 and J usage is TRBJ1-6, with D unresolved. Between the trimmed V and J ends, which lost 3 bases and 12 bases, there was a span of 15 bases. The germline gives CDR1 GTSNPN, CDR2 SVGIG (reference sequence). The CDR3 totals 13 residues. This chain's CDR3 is CAWRQISGLPLHF. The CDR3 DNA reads TGTGCCTGGAGACAGATCAGCGGTTTACCCCTCCACTTT.

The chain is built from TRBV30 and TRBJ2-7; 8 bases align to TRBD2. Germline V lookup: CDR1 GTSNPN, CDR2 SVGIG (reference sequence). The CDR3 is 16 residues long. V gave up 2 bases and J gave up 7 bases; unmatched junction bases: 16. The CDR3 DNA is TGTGCCTGGAGTATGGGGTACGGGAGGGCCTCAGGGGAGCAGTACTTC. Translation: CAWSMGYGRASGEQYF.

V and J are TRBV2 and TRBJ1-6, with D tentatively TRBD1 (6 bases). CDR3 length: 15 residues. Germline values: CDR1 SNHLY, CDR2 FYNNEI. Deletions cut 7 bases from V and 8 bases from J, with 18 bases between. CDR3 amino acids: CASNIGQGSDSPLHF. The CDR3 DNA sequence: TGTGCCAGCAATATCGGGCAGGGGTCTGATTCACCCCTCCACTTT.

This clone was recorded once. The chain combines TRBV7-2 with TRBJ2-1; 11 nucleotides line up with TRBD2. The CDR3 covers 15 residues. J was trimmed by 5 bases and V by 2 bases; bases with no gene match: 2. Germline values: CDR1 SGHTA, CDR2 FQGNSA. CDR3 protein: CASSLSTSGNNEQFF. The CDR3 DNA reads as TGTGCCAGCAGCTTATCGACTAGCGGGAACAATGAGCAGTTCTTC.

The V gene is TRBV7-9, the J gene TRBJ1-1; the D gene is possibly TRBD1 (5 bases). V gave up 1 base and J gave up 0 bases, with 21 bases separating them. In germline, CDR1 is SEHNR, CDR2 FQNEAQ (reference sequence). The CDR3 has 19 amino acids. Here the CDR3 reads CASSLVRSGDHLLNTEAFF. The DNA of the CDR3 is TGTGCCAGCAGCTTAGTTAGGTCGGGGGACCACCTCCTGAACACTGAAGCTTTCTTT.

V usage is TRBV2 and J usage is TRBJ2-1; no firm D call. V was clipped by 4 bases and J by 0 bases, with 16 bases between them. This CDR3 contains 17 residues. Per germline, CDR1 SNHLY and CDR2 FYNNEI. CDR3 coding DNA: TGTGCCAGCAGTGTGTCCCCAGACCGGAGCTCCTACAATGAGCAGTTCTTC. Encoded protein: CASSVSPDRSSYNEQFF.

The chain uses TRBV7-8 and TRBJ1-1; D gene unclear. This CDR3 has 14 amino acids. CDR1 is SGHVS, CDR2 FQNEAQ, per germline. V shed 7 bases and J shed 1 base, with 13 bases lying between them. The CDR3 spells CASTADDWNTEAFF. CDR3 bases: TGTGCCAGCACCGCCGACGACTGGAACACTGAAGCTTTCTTT.